This T cell receptor (beta chain) was recovered during a study of T cells in Graves' hyperthyroidism and ophthalmopathy. Researchers took RNA transcripts and amplified the TCR beta CDR3 regions from them. A first-round RT-PCR of the TCR CDR3 used the HTBI primer set. TCRdb recomputed calls from the multiplex PCR reads with MiXCR, one row per CDR3 protein. In the table there are under 750,000 distinct CDR3 sequences, around 20% of which are singletons. The CDR3 loop spans 15 amino acids. With 1 base removed from V and 0 bases from J, the gap between germline ends came to 8 bases. The germline gives CDR1 MNHNS, CDR2 SASEGT. The table lists this clonotype with many counts.

The material sequenced was blood. The genes are TRBV6-1 and TRBJ2-3; possible D gene TRBD1, 6 bases. This TCR derives from a woman aged 50 to 60 with Graves' hyperthyroidism that later progressed to Graves' ophthalmopathy. DNA of the CDR3: TGTGCCAGCAGTGAAGGACAGGCTAGCACAGATACGCAGTATTTT. As protein: CASSEGQASTDTQYF.